A selection of T cell receptor beta chains follows, all from one sample in a study of T cell repertoires in cytomegalovirus infection. MiXCR, applied by TCRdb to the reads, yields one record per CDR3 protein. The table records under 150,000 distinct CDR3 sequences, over 25% of them present only once. Their antigen targets remain unknown. The input for sequencing was CD8+ T cells from cultured PBMCs, taken from culture after CMV antigen stimulation. Every receptor here comes from a human donor in good health (CMV status not recorded). Some clones in this sample may be carry-over from other donors' samples. Each CDR3 is given with its conserved first and last residue. Each record gives: clone size, V gene, J gene, D gene, CDR3 DNA, CDR3 protein. The D gene is left open where the match is weak. Where a row states a size, it is once, few, many or the class of an expanded clone; other rows omit it.

NA,TRBV27,TRBJ1-1,NA,TGTGCCAGCAGTTTAAACGCGGGGGTCCGGACCCCCCACGGGGCTTTCTTT,CASSLNAGVRTPHGAFF
NA,TRBV4-1,TRBJ2-2,TRBD1,TGCGCCAGCAGCCAAGTCGCTGGGACAGGGAAGACCGGGGAGCTGTTTTTT,CASSQVAGTGKTGELFF
NA,TRBV7-6,TRBJ2-1,TRBD2,TGTGCCAGCAGCTTGGGGGGGATCTACAATGAGCAGTTCTTC,CASSLGGIYNEQFF
NA,TRBV5-1,TRBJ2-5,NA,TGCGCCAGCAGCTCCCAGCCTCAGGGGTTGGCCGAGGGGACCCAGTACTTC,CASSSQPQGLAEGTQYF
NA,TRBV11-2,TRBJ2-7,NA,TGTGCCAGCAGCTTTGACAGGCGATCCTACGAGCAGTACTTC,CASSFDRRSYEQYF
NA,TRBV12-3/TRBV12-4,TRBJ1-3,NA,TGTGCCAGCAGCCGACAGTTTGATTCTGGAAACACCATATATTTT,CASSRQFDSGNTIYF
NA,TRBV4-1,TRBJ2-7,NA,TGCGCCAGCAGCCAAGAACAGGGTTCCGAGCAGTACTTC,CASSQEQGSEQYF
many,TRBV7-6,TRBJ2-1,NA,TGTGCCAGCAGCTCCCGGGATCTGAGCTCCTACAATGAGCAGTTCTTC,CASSSRDLSSYNEQFF
few,TRBV7-9,TRBJ2-7,TRBD2,TGTGCCAGCAGCTCTCTAGCGGGGGGCACGAGCTCCTACGAGCAGTACTTC,CASSSLAGGTSSYEQYF
many,TRBV7-9,TRBJ1-2,NA,TGTGCCAGCAGCTTACGGGACGACTATGGCTACACCTTC,CASSLRDDYGYTF
NA,TRBV6-2/TRBV6-3,TRBJ1-1,NA,TGTGCCAGCAGCAACCCAAGGTGGTCGAACACTGAAGCTTTCTTT,CASSNPRWSNTEAFF
NA,TRBV18,TRBJ1-5,NA,TGTGCCAGCTCACCACAGGACAGCCCCGGTCAGCCCCAGCATTTT,CASSPQDSPGQPQHF
NA,TRBV6-1,TRBJ1-6,NA,TGTGCCAGCAGTGACCCCCGGGCAGACTATAATTCACCCCTCCACTTT,CASSDPRADYNSPLHF
NA,TRBV10-3,TRBJ1-1,NA,TGTGCCATCAGGACGGGACGCATAGACGTGAACACTGAAGCTTTCTTT,CAIRTGRIDVNTEAFF
NA,TRBV5-1,TRBJ2-7,TRBD1,TGCGCCAGCAGCTCCGGGACAGGGGCCGCGTTACGGGAGCAGTACTTC,CASSSGTGAALREQYF
few,TRBV5-1,TRBJ2-7,NA,TGCGCCAGCAGCGGCGTAGGCAGGGGCATCGGGGCTCAGTACTTC,CASSGVGRGIGAQYF
NA,TRBV4-3,TRBJ1-1,TRBD1,TGCGCCAGCAGCCAAGTGATTGCGGTGGTGGCAGGGGGATCTGACGGCACTGAAGCTTTCTTT,CASSQVIAVVAGGSDGTEAFF
NA,TRBV29-1,TRBJ2-2,NA,TGCAGCGGATCCGGACCTTATCACGGGGAGCTGTTTTTT,CSGSGPYHGELFF
medium-sized,TRBV28,TRBJ2-1,NA,TGTGCCAGCAGTTTTGGGGGTCTAAATGAGCAGTTCTTC,CASSFGGLNEQFF
NA,TRBV7-2,TRBJ2-1,NA,TGTGCCAGCAGCTTAGAAGGGGGTAGAACTAGCGACTACAATGAGCAGTTCTTC,CASSLEGGRTSDYNEQFF
many,TRBV7-2,TRBJ2-5,NA,TGTGCCAGCAGCCCGGGACCGCTACAAGAGACCCAGTACTTC,CASSPGPLQETQYF
NA,TRBV6-5,TRBJ1-2,NA,TGTGCCAGCAGTACAAACAGGGCGGACGGCTACACCTTC,CASSTNRADGYTF
NA,TRBV20-1,TRBJ2-7,NA,TGCAGTGCTAGAGATTTTAGGGACACCGTTTACGAGCAGTACTTC,CSARDFRDTVYEQYF
NA,TRBV5-1,TRBJ2-3,TRBD2,TGCGCCAGCAGCTTGATCGGGCTAGCGGGGGGCCGCACAGATACGCAGTATTTT,CASSLIGLAGGRTDTQYF
once,TRBV7-2,TRBJ1-1,TRBD1,TGTGCCGGCAGCTTGGGACAGGGGTATTTTGGAATGAACACTGAAGCTTTCTTT,CAGSLGQGYFGMNTEAFF
few,TRBV4-1,TRBJ2-3,NA,TGCGCCAGCAGCCAAGTGTACGGCCCTGATACGCAGTATTTT,CASSQVYGPDTQYF
NA,TRBV7-9,TRBJ2-4,NA,TGTGCCAGCAGCATGGGGCAGGGCCCCCTAGGCATTCAGTACTTC,CASSMGQGPLGIQYF
few,TRBV7-9,TRBJ2-3,TRBD1,TGTGCCAGCAGCGCCCCCCGAGACAGGGCTAGCACAGATACGCAGTATTTT,CASSAPRDRASTDTQYF
NA,TRBV12-3/TRBV12-4,TRBJ2-3,TRBD1,TGTGCCAGCAGTTCAACAGGGGGCGCCGGGGCAGATACGCAGTATTTT,CASSSTGGAGADTQYF
NA,TRBV2,TRBJ1-1,NA,TGTGCCAGCAGTGCTTCTCTTGAAGCTTTCTTT,CASSASLEAFF
NA,TRBV27,TRBJ2-7,TRBD1,TGTGCCAGCGGGACAGGGGGCCACGAGCAGTACTTC,CASGTGGHEQYF
NA,TRBV4-1,TRBJ1-2,NA,TGTGCCAGCAGCCAAGAGATGGAAACCACCTATGGCTACACCTTC,CASSQEMETTYGYTF
few,TRBV7-8,TRBJ1-6,NA,TGTGCCAGCAGCTTAGATTTTAGTTCTAATTCACCCCTCCACTTT,CASSLDFSSNSPLHF
few,TRBV12-3/TRBV12-4,TRBJ1-1,NA,TGTGCCAGCAGTTTACTGGATCTGGGGACCACTGAAGCTTTCTTT,CASSLLDLGTTEAFF
few,TRBV12-5,TRBJ2-7,NA,TGTGCTAGTGGTCTTCTGACGTCGCAGTACTTC,CASGLLTSQYF
NA,TRBV27,TRBJ2-3,TRBD1,TGTGCCAGCAGTTTATGGGGACAGGGGACCTACACAGATACGCAGTATTTT,CASSLWGQGTYTDTQYF
NA,TRBV6-8,TRBJ2-5,NA,TGTGCCAGCAGGACAGGAGGGAGTTACCAAGAGACCCAGTACTTC,CASRTGGSYQETQYF
few,TRBV6-1,TRBJ2-7,NA,TGTGCCAGCAGTGAAGCCCAAACCGTAAACTACGAGCAGTACTTC,CASSEAQTVNYEQYF
few,TRBV7-2,TRBJ2-5,NA,TGTGCCAGCAGCTTGATCGATGGGGGCGGGGAGACCCAGTACTTC,CASSLIDGGGETQYF
few,TRBV7-2,TRBJ1-5,NA,TGTGCCAGCACCCTAGCCGGGTATCAGCCCCAGCATTTT,CASTLAGYQPQHF
many,TRBV6-6,TRBJ2-5,NA,TGTGCCAGCGGGGCTTCAGCGGGCGGGCAAGAGACCCAGTACTTC,CASGASAGGQETQYF
few,TRBV5-1,TRBJ2-5,NA,TGCGCCAGCAGCCCTACGGGACCCTGGGAAGAGACCCAGTACTTC,CASSPTGPWEETQYF
NA,TRBV7-9,TRBJ1-1,NA,TGTGCCAGCAGCTTAGCGGGACACACTGAAGCTTTCTTT,CASSLAGHTEAFF
few,TRBV18,TRBJ1-1,NA,TGTGCCAGCTCACCACGGCACTCGGGCGGAGGGAACACTGAAGCTTTCTTT,CASSPRHSGGGNTEAFF
few,TRBV4-1,TRBJ1-1,NA,TGCGCCAGCAGCCAAGTCGCCCCGAACACTGAAGCTTTCTTT,CASSQVAPNTEAFF